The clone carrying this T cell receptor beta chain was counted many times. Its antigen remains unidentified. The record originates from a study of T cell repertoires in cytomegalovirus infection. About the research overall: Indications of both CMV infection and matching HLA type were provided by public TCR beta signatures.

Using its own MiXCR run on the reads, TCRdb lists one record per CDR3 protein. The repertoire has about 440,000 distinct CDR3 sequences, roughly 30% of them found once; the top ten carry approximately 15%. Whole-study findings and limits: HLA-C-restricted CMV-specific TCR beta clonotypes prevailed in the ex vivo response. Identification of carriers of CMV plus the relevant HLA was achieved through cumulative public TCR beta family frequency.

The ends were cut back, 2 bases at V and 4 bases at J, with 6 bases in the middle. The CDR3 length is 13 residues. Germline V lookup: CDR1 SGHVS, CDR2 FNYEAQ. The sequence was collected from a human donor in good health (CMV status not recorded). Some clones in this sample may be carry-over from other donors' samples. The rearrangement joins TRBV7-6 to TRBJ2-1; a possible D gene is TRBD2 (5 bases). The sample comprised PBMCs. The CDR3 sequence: CASSLLAYNEQFF. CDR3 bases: TGTGCCAGCAGCTTACTAGCTTACAATGAGCAGTTCTTC.